The 16 T cell receptor beta chains presented below share a single source sample, sequenced in a study of neurological immune-mediated disorders. Time point in this sample: longitudinal time-point 2. TCRdb reprocessed the 5' RACE reads with MiXCR, giving one entry per CDR3 protein. This sample has fewer than 60,000 distinct CDR3 sequences, with 10% to 15% found just once. The sample consisted of PBMCs. These TCRs come from a male donor with HTLV-1-associated myelopathy (HAM/TSP).

This clonotype has at least ten counts. CDR3 protein: CASSSGWDTNYEQYF. DNA of the CDR3: TGCGCCAGCAGCTCAGGGTGGGACACCAACTACGAGCAGTACTTC. The chain recombines TRBV5-1 with TRBJ2-7, with a possible D match to TRBD1 (6 bases). Germline-derived CDR1 and CDR2 are SGHRS and YFSETQ. With 3 bases removed from V and 3 bases from J, the gap between germline ends came to 16 bases. The CDR3 loop spans 15 amino acids.

This clonotype was observed many times. The chain employs TRBV20-1 and TRBJ2-1; D may be TRBD2 (5 bases). V was shortened by 0 bases and J by 5 bases, with 11 bases between the two germline ends. Germline V gene lookup returns CDR1 DFQATT and CDR2 SNEGSKA (reference sequence). The CDR3 extends over 14 amino acids. The CDR3 region has the DNA TGCAGTGCTAGAGATACATACGGGAACAATGAGCAGTTCTTC. Encoded protein: CSARDTYGNNEQFF.

This clonotype was recorded a few times. CDR3 DNA: TGTGCCAGCTCACCCGCTTCCTATGGCTACACCTTC. Residues: CASSPASYGYTF. The V call is TRBV18, the J call TRBJ1-2, with D unclear. CDR3 length: 12 amino acids. Between the trimmed V and J ends, which lost 3 bases and 4 bases, there was a span of 6 bases. Germline V gene sequence: CDR1 KGHSH, CDR2 LQKENI. The full variable domain, completed using reference TRBV18 and TRBJ1-2, is NAGVMQNPRHLVRRRGQEARLRCSPMKGHSHVYWYRQLPEEGLKFMVYLQKENIIDESGMPKERFSAEFPKEGPSILRIQQVVRGDSAAYFCASSPASYGYTFGSGTRLTVV.

Ten or more counts support this clonotype. One end of the junction is discordant with germline, which a read error may explain. The rearrangement joins TRBV5-1 to TRBJ2-5; 9 bases map to TRBD1. This CDR3 is 14 amino acids long. Germline-derived CDR1 and CDR2 are SGHRS and YFSETQ. CDR3 nucleotides: TGCGCCAGCAGCCCTGGATCCTTCCGGGACAGGGCCGATTTC. This gives the protein CASSPGSFRDRADF.

Ten or more counts support this clonotype. This rearrangement joins TRBV10-3 to TRBJ2-3; possibly TRBD1 for D (6 bases). V lost 3 bases to trimming and J lost 2 bases, with 18 bases between them. CDR3 length equals 17 residues. The germline V gene has CDR1 ENHRY and CDR2 SYGVKD. CDR3 DNA sequence: TGTGCCATCAGTGAACTACCAGGGGACGGGCTCACAGATACGCAGTATTTT. This translates into CAISELPGDGLTDTQYF.

The chain links TRBV20-1 to TRBJ2-2; 8 nucleotides align to TRBD2. The CDR3 consists of 16 residues. Germline V gene data show CDR1 as DFQATT and CDR2 as SNEGSKA (reference sequence). V lost 4 bases and J lost 4; bases outside the gene matches: 11. The chain's CDR3 is CSAISPGGAGTGELFF. For the CDR3, the DNA is TGCAGTGCTATATCCCCGGGGGGGGCGGGCACCGGGGAGCTGTTTTTT.

This clonotype was found many times. The rearrangement uses TRBV7-9 and TRBJ1-4; 10 positions agree with TRBD1. Germline CDR1 reads SEHNR; CDR2 reads FQNEAQ (reference sequence). This CDR3 contains 16 residues. V lost 7 bases and J lost 2; bases outside the gene matches: 7. The CDR3 DNA is TGTGCCAGCACCACCGGGACAGGGGCGACTAATGAAAAACTGTTTTTT. It codes for CASTTGTGATNEKLFF.

V usage is TRBV15 and J usage is TRBJ2-4; D is undetermined. The germline V and J ends were trimmed by 5 bases and 9 bases, with 14 bases remaining between them. This CDR3 comprises 13 residues. CDR1 is LNHNV, CDR2 YYDKDF, per germline (reference sequence). The DNA of the CDR3 is TGTGCCACCAGCGGTGGTCGACTGAGCATTCAGTACTTC. It is translated as CATSGGRLSIQYF. The complete variable domain, with remaining parts taken from reference TRBV15 and TRBJ2-4, reads DAMVIQNPRYQVTQFGKPVTLSCSQTLNHNVMYWYQQKSSQAPKLLFHYYDKDFNNEADTPDNFQSRRPNTSFCFLDIRSPGLGDTAMYLCATSGGRLSIQYFGAGTRLSVL.

Comments on this clonotype: This could be a read error, since a much larger clone is one nucleotide away. The chain links TRBV10-3 to TRBJ2-5, with TRBD2 matching over 8 bases. Germline CDR1 reads ENHRY; CDR2 reads SYGVKD. The CDR3 extends over 14 amino acids. Here the CDR3 DNA reads TGTGCCACCAGTAGCGGGGCCGAACAAGAGACCCAGTACTTC. Its translation is CATSSGAEQETQYF.

In its sample, this clonotype was seen many times. The rearrangement links TRBV5-1 to TRBJ1-1; weak D call: TRBD1 (6 bases). The CDR3 runs 17 residues. Germline CDR1 and CDR2: SGHRS and YFSETQ. Trimming removed 4 bases from V and 3 bases from J, with 22 bases in between. The CDR3 protein is CASSDRRRGPKDTEAFF. Here the CDR3 DNA reads TGCGCCAGCAGCGACCGCAGACGGGGGCCCAAGGACACTGAAGCTTTCTTT.

The CDR3 loop reads CASSTKGWGDTQYF. The CDR3 coding sequence is TGTGCCAGCAGCACAAAGGGGTGGGGAGATACGCAGTATTTT. V usage is TRBV7-2 and J usage is TRBJ2-3, with D possibly matching TRBD1 (5 bases). Trimming pared 5 bases from V and 5 bases from J, leaving 14 bases between. The CDR3 is 14 amino acids. The V gene's germline CDR1 is SGHTA and CDR2 FQGNSA.

This clonotype was counted many times. This rearrangement joins TRBV5-1 to TRBJ2-1, with TRBD1 identical over 9 bases. V dropped 1 base and J dropped 6; count of bases not matched to a gene: 5. The CDR3 spans 15 residues. CDR1 SGHRS and CDR2 YFSETQ come from the germline V gene. CDR3 region: CASSLRTGGSNEQFF. The CDR3 bases are TGCGCCAGCAGCTTGCGAACAGGGGGCAGCAATGAGCAGTTCTTC.

The chain joins TRBV20-1 to TRBJ1-4, with unresolved D. Trimming cost V 1 base and J 3 bases, with 3 bases left between them. CDR3 length equals 12 residues. Germline CDR1 and CDR2: DFQATT and SNEGSKA (reference sequence). The CDR3 is CSARGPNEKLFF. The CDR3, as DNA: TGCAGTGCTAGAGGGCCTAATGAAAAACTGTTTTTT.

This clonotype appeared many times. The chain couples TRBV24-1 to TRBJ2-6, with TRBD2 matching 8 bases. Germline CDR1 reads KGHDR; CDR2 reads SFDVKD. The ends lost 0 bases at V and 2 bases at J; junction bases unmatched: 11. This CDR3 contains 20 residues. In nucleotides, the CDR3 is TGTGCCACCAGTGATTTGCCCTTAGCGGGGAAGAAGGCTGGGGCCAACGTCCTGACTTTC. Encoded protein: CATSDLPLAGKKAGANVLTF.

Ten or more counts support this clonotype. This chain uses TRBV4-3 with TRBJ2-7, with 7 bases lining up with TRBD2. The V gene's germline CDR1 is LGHNA and CDR2 YSLEER. This CDR3 is built from 15 residues. With V trimmed by 0 bases and J by 3 bases, 5 bases remained unmatched. CDR3 nucleotides: TGCGCCAGCAGCCAAGATCCGGGGGGTCGCTACGAGCAGTACTTC. It encodes CASSQDPGGRYEQYF.

This clonotype was observed many times. This chain joins TRBV12-3 or TRBV12-4 and TRBJ2-2; D perhaps matches TRBD2 (6 bases). V lost 1 base and J lost 1, with 7 bases in between. The CDR3 spans 15 residues. CDR3: CASSLGGLNTGELFF. CDR3 DNA: TGTGCCAGCAGTTTAGGGGGACTGAACACCGGGGAGCTGTTTTTT.